This T cell receptor beta chain originates from a study of shared clonotypes between healthy human individuals. Generated by immunoSEQ multiplex PCR, the TCRdb table keeps only in-frame clones and is missing some. Altogether millions of clones are present, 95% being singletons, with the ten largest covering roughly 0.13%. The length of the CDR3 is 15 residues. Germline values: CDR1 KGHSH, CDR2 LQKENI. The V end was cut by 6 bases, the J end by 2 bases, with 17 bases between. The chain combines TRBV18 with TRBJ2-7; tentative D call: TRBD1 (5 bases). Sequenced material: naive CD4+ T cells sorted from blood. The subset denotes: CD45RA+ positively selected. This TCR came from a man younger than 35 in good health. In DNA form, the CDR3 reads TGTGCCAGCTCTAAGGGGCAGAATAAACCCTACGAGCAGTACTTC. It yields the protein CASSKGQNKPYEQYF.